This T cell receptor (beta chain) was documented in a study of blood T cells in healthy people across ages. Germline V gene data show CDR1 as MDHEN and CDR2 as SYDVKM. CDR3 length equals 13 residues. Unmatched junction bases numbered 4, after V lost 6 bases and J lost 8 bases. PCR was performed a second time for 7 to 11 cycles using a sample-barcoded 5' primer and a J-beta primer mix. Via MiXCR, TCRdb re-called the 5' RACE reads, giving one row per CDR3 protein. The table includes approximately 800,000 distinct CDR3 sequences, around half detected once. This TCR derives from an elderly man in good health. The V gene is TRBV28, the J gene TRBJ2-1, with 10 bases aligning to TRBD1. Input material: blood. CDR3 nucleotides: TGTGCCAGCAGGACAGGGGGCCTCGATGAGCAGTTCTTC. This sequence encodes CASRTGGLDEQFF.